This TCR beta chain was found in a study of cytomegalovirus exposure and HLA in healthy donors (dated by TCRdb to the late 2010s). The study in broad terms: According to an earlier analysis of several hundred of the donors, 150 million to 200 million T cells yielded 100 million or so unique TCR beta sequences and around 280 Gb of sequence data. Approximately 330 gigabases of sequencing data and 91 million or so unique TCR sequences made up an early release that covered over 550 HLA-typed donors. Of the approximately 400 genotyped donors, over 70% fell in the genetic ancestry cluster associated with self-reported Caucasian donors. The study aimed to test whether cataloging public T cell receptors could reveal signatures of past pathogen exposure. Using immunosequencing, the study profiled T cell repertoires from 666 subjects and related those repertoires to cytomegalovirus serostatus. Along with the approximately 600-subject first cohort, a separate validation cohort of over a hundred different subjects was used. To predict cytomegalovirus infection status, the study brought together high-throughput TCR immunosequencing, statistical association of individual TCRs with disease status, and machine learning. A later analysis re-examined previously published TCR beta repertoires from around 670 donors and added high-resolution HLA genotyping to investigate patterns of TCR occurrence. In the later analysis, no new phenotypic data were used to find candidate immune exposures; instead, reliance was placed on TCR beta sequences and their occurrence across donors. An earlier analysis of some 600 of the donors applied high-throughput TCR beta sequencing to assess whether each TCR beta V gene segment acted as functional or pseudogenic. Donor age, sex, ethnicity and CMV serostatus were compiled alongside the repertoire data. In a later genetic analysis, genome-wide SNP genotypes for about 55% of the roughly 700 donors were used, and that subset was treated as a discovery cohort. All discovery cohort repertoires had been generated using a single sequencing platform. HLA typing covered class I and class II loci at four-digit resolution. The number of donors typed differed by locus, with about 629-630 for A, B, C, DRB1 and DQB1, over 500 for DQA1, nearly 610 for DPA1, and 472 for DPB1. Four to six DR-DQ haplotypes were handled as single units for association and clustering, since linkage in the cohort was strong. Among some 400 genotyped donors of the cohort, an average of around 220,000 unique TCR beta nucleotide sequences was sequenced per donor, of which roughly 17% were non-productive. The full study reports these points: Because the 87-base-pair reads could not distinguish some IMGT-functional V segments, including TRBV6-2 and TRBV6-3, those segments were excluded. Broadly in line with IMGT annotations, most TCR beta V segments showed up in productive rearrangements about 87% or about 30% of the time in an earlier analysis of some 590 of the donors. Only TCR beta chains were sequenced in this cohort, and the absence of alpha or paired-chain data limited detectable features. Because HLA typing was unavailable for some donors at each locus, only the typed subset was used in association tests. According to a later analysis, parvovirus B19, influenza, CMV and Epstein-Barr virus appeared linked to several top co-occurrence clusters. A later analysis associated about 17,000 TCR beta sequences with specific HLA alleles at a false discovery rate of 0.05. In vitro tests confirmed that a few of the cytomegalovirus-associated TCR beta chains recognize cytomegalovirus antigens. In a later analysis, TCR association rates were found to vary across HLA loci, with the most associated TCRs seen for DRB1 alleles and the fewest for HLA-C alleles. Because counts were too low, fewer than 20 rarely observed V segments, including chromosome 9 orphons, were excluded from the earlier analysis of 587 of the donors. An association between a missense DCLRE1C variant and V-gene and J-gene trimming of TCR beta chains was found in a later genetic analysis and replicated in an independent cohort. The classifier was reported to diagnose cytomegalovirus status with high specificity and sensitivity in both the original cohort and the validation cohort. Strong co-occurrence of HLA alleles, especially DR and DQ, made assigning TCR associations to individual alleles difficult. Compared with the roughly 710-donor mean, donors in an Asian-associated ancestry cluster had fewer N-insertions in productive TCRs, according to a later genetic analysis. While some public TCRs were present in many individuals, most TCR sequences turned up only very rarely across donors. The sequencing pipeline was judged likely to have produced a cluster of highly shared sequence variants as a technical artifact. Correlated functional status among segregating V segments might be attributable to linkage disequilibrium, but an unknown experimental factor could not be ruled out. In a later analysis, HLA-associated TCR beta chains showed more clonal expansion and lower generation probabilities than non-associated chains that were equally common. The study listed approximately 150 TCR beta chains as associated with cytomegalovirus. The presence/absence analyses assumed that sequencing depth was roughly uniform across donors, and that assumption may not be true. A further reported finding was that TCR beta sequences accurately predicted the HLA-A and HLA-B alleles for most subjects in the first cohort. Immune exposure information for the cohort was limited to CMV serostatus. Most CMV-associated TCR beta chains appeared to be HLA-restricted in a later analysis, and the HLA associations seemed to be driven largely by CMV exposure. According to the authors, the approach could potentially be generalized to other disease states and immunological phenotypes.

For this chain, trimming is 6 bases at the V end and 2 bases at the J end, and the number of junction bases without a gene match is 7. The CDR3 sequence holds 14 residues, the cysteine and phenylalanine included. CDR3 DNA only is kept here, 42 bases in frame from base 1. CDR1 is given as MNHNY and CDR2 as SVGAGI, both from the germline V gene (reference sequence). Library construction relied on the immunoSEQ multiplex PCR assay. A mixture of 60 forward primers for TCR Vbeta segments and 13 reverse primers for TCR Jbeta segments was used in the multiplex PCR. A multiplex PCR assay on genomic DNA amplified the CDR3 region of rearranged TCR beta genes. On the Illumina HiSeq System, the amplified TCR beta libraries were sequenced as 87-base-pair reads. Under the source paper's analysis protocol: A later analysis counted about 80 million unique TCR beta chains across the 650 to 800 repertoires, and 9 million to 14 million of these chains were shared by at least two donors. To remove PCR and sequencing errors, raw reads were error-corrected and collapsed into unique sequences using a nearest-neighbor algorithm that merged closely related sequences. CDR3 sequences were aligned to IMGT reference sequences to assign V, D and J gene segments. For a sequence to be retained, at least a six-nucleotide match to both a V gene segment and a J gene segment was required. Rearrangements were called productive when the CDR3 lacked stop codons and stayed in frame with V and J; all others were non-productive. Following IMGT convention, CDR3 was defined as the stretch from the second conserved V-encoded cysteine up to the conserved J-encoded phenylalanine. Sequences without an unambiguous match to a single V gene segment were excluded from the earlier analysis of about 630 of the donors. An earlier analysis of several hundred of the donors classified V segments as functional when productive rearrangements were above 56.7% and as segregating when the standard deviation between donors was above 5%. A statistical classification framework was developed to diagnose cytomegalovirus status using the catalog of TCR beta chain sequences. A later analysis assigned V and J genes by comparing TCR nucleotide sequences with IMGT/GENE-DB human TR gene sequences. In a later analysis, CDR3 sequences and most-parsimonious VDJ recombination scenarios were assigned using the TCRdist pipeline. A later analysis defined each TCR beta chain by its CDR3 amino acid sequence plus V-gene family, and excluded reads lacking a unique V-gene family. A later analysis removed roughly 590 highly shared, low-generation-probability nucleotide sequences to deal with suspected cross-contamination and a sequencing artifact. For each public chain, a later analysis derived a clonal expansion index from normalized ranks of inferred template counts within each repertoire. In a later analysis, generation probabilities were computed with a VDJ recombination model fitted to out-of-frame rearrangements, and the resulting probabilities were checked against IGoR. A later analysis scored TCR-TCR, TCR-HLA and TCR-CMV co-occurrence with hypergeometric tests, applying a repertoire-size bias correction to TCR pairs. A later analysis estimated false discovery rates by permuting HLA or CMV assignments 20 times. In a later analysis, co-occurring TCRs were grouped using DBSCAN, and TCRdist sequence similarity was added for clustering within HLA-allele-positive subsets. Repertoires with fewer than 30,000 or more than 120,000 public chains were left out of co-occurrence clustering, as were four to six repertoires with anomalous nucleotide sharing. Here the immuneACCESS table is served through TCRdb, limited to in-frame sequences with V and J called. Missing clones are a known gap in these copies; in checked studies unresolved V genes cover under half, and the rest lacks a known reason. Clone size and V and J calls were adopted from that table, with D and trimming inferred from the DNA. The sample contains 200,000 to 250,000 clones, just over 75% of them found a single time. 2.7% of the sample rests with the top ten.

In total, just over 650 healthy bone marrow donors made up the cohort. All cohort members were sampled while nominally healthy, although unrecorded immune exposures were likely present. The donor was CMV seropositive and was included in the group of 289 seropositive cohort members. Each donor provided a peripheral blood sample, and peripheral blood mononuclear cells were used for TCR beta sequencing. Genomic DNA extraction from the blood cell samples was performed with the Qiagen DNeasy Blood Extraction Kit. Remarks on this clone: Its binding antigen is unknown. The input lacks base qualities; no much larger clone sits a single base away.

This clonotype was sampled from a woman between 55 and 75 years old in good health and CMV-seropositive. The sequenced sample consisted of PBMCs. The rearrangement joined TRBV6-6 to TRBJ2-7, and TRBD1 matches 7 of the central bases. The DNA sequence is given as TGTGCCAGCAGCTCAGACAGGGTTGCCTACGAGCAGTACTTC. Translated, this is CASSSDRVAYEQYF.